One sample yielded the 26 T cell receptor beta chains listed below, sequenced in a study of cytomegalovirus exposure and HLA in healthy donors. The PCR ran on 60 Vbeta and 13 Jbeta primers. TCRdb keeps only in-frame clones here, not all; method: immunoSEQ multiplex PCR. The sample holds around 180,000 clones, 79% seen once. Sequences were obtained from PBMCs. The receptors come from a woman in her forties in good health and CMV-seronegative.

The J gene is TRBJ2-3, the V gene TRBV19; 8 positions agree with TRBD2. The CDR3 has 15 amino acids. CDR1 and CDR2 (germline): LNHDA, SQIVND (reference sequence). J gave up 4 bases and V 5 bases, and 8 bases lay outside the gene matches. The CDR3 spells CASSGVLAGSDTQYF. CDR3 DNA: TGTGCCAGTAGTGGGGTGTTAGCGGGGTCAGATACGCAGTATTTT.

This clone was seen only once. This chain connects TRBV15 to TRBJ2-3; TRBD2 agrees at 10 bases. Germline V gene lookup returns CDR1 LNHNV and CDR2 YYDKDF (reference sequence). There are 18 residues in the CDR3. Germline trimming cut 4 bases from V and 0 bases from J; bases unmatched to any gene: 10. The CDR3 sequence is CATSKSRTSGTSTDTQYF. CDR3 bases: TGTGCCACCAGCAAATCCCGGACTAGCGGAACTAGCACAGATACGCAGTATTTT.

This clone turned up a few times. V and J are TRBV2 and TRBJ1-4, with TRBD1 as a possible D gene (6 bases). This CDR3 spans 12 amino acids. V dropped 1 base and J dropped 12 bases, with 9 bases sitting between them. Looked up from germline, CDR1 is SNHLY and CDR2 is FYNNEI. CDR3 nucleotides: TGTGCCAGCAGTGAAGTAAAGGGGGAACTGTTTTTT. Translation gives CASSEVKGELFF. The whole variable domain, remainder taken from reference TRBV2 and TRBJ1-4, is EPEVTQTPSHQVTQMGQEVILRCVPISNHLYFYWYRQILGQKVEFLVSFYNNEISEKSEIFDDQFSVERPDGSNFTLKIRSTKLEDSAMYFCASSEVKGELFFGSGTQLSVL.

This rearrangement joins TRBV11-2 to TRBJ1-6; D might be TRBD1 (5 bases). This CDR3 spans 16 amino acids. Germline CDR1 SGHAT, CDR2 FQNNGV. V was clipped by 2 bases and J by 7 bases, with 15 bases between them. CDR3 sequence (DNA): TGTGCCAGCAGCTTAACAGGATCCCTAGAGAATTCACCCCTCCACTTT. Residues: CASSLTGSLENSPLHF. Using reference TRBV11-2 and TRBJ1-6 for the parts outside the CDR3, the full variable domain is EAGVAQSPRYKIIEKRQSVAFWCNPISGHATLYWYQQILGQGPKLLIQFQNNGVVDDSQLPKDRFSAERLKGVDSTLKIQPAKLEDSAVYLCASSLTGSLENSPLHFGNGTRLTVT.

The rearrangement links TRBV27 to TRBJ1-5, with TRBD1 matching over 9 bases. Losses at the gene ends were 8 bases for V and 5 bases for J; bases not matched to a gene: 7. Germline lookup yields CDR1 MNHEY and CDR2 SMNVEV (reference sequence). The CDR3 length is 14 residues. CDR3 loop: CASRGQGPDQPQHF. In DNA form, the CDR3 reads TGTGCCAGCCGCGGACAGGGGCCAGATCAGCCCCAGCATTTT.

CDR3 in DNA: TGTGCCAGCAGCAACGGGGGGGCTACGTTCCAGCCCCAGCATTTT. Encoded protein: CASSNGGATFQPQHF. The chain employs TRBV6-6 and TRBJ1-5; D is possibly TRBD1 (6 bases). This CDR3 has 15 amino acids. V was cut by 6 bases and J by 7 bases, with 19 bases left in between. Per the germline V gene, CDR1 is MNHNY and CDR2 is SVGAGI (reference sequence).

The chain carries TRBV21-1 and TRBJ1-2; whether TRBD1, the table's D call, matches the DNA was not checked. TRBV21-1 is reported as a pseudogene. CDR3 length equals 17 residues. DNA of the CDR3: TGTGCCAGCAGCAACCGGGACAGGGGAAGAGATGGGTATGGCTACACCTTC. Protein product: CASSNRDRGRDGYGYTF.

The gene calls are TRBV27 and TRBJ2-3; TRBD2 might be the D (5 bases). The V end lost 3 bases, the J end lost 0 bases, and 13 bases lay between the germline ends. From germline, CDR1 is MNHEY and CDR2 SMNVEV (reference sequence). The CDR3 extends over 16 amino acids. The CDR3 bases are TGTGCCAGCAGTTTGACGGAGGACGCTAGCACAGATACGCAGTATTTT. Amino acid sequence: CASSLTEDASTDTQYF.

The sample holds one count of this clone. This chain links TRBV2 with TRBJ2-1, with D perhaps matching TRBD2 (7 bases). The length of the CDR3 is 15 residues. Germline V lookup: CDR1 SNHLY, CDR2 FYNNEI. V dropped 8 bases and J dropped 5 bases, with 19 bases sitting between them. In DNA form, the CDR3 reads TGTGCCAGCGGCAAAGGACTAGAGGGGGACAATGAGCAGTTCTTC. This gives the protein CASGKGLEGDNEQFF.

This clone has only one observation. The V and J genes are TRBV9 and TRBJ2-5; 9 bases are shared with TRBD2. Trimming cost V 4 bases and J 7 bases; bases outside gene matches: 11. The CDR3 spans 15 residues. Germline assignment: CDR1 SGDLS and CDR2 YYNGEE. CDR3 amino acids: CASSPSGRTPGTQYF. DNA of the CDR3: TGTGCCAGCAGCCCGAGCGGGAGGACTCCAGGGACCCAGTACTTC.

This chain links TRBV29-1 with TRBJ2-3; 8 bases align to TRBD1. The V and J ends lost 6 bases and 4 bases, in that order; junction bases with no gene match: 9. The CDR3 extends over 14 amino acids. Germline V gene lookup returns CDR1 SQVTM and CDR2 ANQGSEA. In DNA form, the CDR3 reads TGCAGCGTGGCTCAGGGGGCGCTTGCAGATACGCAGTATTTT. Residues: CSVAQGALADTQYF.

The chain is built from TRBV28 and TRBJ2-3, with D perhaps matching TRBD1 (5 bases). The CDR3 runs to 18 residues. Germline V CDR1 and CDR2: MDHEN, SYDVKM. Trimming took off 3 bases at V and 4 bases at J, with 23 bases between the two ends. In nucleotides, the CDR3 is TGTGCCAGCAGTTTCCTTGTCCCCAGGGCGTTAGCCCCAGATACGCAGTATTTT. Encoded protein: CASSFLVPRALAPDTQYF.

In regard to this clone: The junction departs from germline at one end; a sequencing error may be responsible. This chain uses TRBV7-9 with TRBJ2-3; D gene ambiguous. Germline loops: CDR1 SEHNR, CDR2 FQNEAQ (reference sequence). This CDR3 comprises 12 residues. The CDR3 loop reads CSSSSYSDTQYF. The CDR3 DNA sequence: TGTTCCAGCAGCTCCTACTCAGATACGCAGTATTTT.

The chain carries TRBV19 and TRBJ1-1; D call uncertain. The CDR3 is 13 residues long. Germline V gene sequence: CDR1 LNHDA, CDR2 SQIVND (reference sequence). Trimming left V 1 base short and J 1 base short, with 4 bases between. CDR3 nucleotides: TGTGCCAGTAGTATAGGAGGGAACACTGAAGCTTTCTTT. Translated: CASSIGGNTEAFF.

Only one count was recorded for this clone. This chain joins TRBV29-1 and TRBJ2-7; 9 nucleotides match TRBD2. After removal of 7 bases from V and 6 bases from J, the junction contained 13 bases not matched to a gene. There are 14 residues in the CDR3. CDR1 SQVTM and CDR2 ANQGSEA come from the germline V gene. The CDR3 nucleotides are TGCAGCGCCCGCGTGGGAGCGGGAGGATCCGAGCAGTACTTC. This encodes CSARVGAGGSEQYF.

This sequence joins TRBV28 and TRBJ1-1; D perhaps matches TRBD1 (5 bases). V lost 8 bases and J lost 3, with 10 bases in between. The germline V gene has CDR1 MDHEN and CDR2 SYDVKM. This CDR3 is built from 12 residues. CDR3 loop: CASWGGYTEAFF. The CDR3 DNA sequence: TGTGCCAGCTGGGGGGGGTACACTGAAGCTTTCTTT. Filled out from reference TRBV28 and TRBJ1-1, the complete variable domain reads DVKVTQSSRYLVKRTGEKVFLECVQDMDHENMFWYRQDPGLGLRLIYFSYDVKMKEKGDIPEGYSVSREKKERFSLILESASTNQTSMYLCASWGGYTEAFFGQGTRLTVV.

The gene calls are TRBV10-2 and TRBJ2-3; TRBD2 matches at 11 bases. The junction had 16 bases not matched to a gene; V was cut back by 6 bases and J by 5 bases. Per the germline V gene, CDR1 is WSHSY and CDR2 is SAAADI. This CDR3 has 18 residues. CDR3 loop: CASRGVAGGLWARDTQYF. In DNA form, the CDR3 reads TGCGCCAGCAGGGGTGTAGCGGGGGGGCTATGGGCTAGAGATACGCAGTATTTT.

The chain is built from TRBV6-1 and TRBJ2-3; D might be TRBD2 (6 bases). The V gene lost 6 bases and the J gene lost 0 bases, with 7 bases spanning the gap. The CDR3 is 13 residues long. The germline V gene has CDR1 MNHNS and CDR2 SASEGT. CDR3 protein: CASRLASTDTQYF. CDR3 nucleotides: TGTGCCAGCAGGCTAGCGAGCACAGATACGCAGTATTTT.

V gene TRBV6-1 combines with J gene TRBJ2-1; TRBD1 aligns across 9 bases. J lost 7 bases, V lost 5 bases, and 9 bases had no gene match. Germline V CDR1 and CDR2: MNHNS, SASEGT. The CDR3 consists of 15 residues. The chain's CDR3 is CASSTGTGISNEQFF. DNA of the CDR3: TGTGCCAGCAGTACCGGGACAGGGATATCTAATGAGCAGTTCTTC.

V and J are TRBV27 and TRBJ2-3, with 11 nucleotides matching TRBD2. V shed 8 bases, J shed 4 bases, and the junction held 8 bases outside the gene matches. The germline CDR1 and CDR2 sequences are MNHEY and SMNVEV (reference sequence). This CDR3 comprises 15 residues. Here the CDR3 DNA reads TGTGCCAGCTGGATAGCGGGAGGGCCCTCAGATACGCAGTATTTT. Encoded protein: CASWIAGGPSDTQYF.

The rearrangement joins TRBV20-1 to TRBJ2-1; no reliable D call. There are 11 residues in the CDR3. Germline lookup yields CDR1 DFQATT and CDR2 SNEGSKA (reference sequence). V was trimmed by 4 bases and J by 5 bases, leaving 6 bases between them. As DNA, the CDR3 is TGCAGTGCTACATCCAACAATGAGCAGTTCTTC. Protein product: CSATSNNEQFF.

In its sample, this clone was seen a few times. The chain combines TRBV28 with TRBJ2-7; TRBD1 matches at 8 bases. The V gene end was trimmed by 2 bases and the J gene end by 12 bases; junction bases not matched to a gene: 3. CDR1 MDHEN and CDR2 SYDVKM come from the germline V gene. The CDR3 runs 11 residues. This chain's CDR3 is CASSLRDRWYF. The CDR3 nucleotides read TGTGCCAGCAGTTTAAGGGACAGGTGGTACTTC.

This sequence joins TRBV25-1 and TRBJ2-1, with 9 bases aligning to TRBD2. From germline, CDR1 is MGHDK and CDR2 SYGVNS. Trimming removed 1 base from V and 2 bases from J; junction bases left unmatched: 3. The CDR3 is 16 residues long. CDR3 amino acids: CASSELAGDAYNEQFF. Here the CDR3 DNA reads TGTGCCAGCAGTGAATTAGCGGGAGACGCCTACAATGAGCAGTTCTTC.

The chain combines TRBV19 with TRBJ1-4; the D gene is possibly TRBD1 (5 bases). Germline loops: CDR1 LNHDA, CDR2 SQIVND (reference sequence). Trimming stripped 6 bases from V and 8 bases from J, with 16 bases between. The CDR3 is 14 residues long. The CDR3 region has the DNA TGTGCCAGTAGGGGGGGAGTCTTCGAGGAAAAACTGTTTTTT. It yields the protein CASRGGVFEEKLFF.

There are a few counts of this clone. The chain uses TRBV6-1 and TRBJ1-1; 8 bases align to TRBD1. The germline V gene encodes CDR1 MNHNS and CDR2 SASEGT. The V segment lost 5 bases and the J segment 3 bases; nucleotides outside the gene matches: 8. The CDR3 contains 15 residues. DNA for the CDR3: TGTGCCAGCAGTCGGACAGGGACGGGAGACACTGAAGCTTTCTTT. This sequence encodes CASSRTGTGDTEAFF.

The rearrangement joins TRBV10-3 to TRBJ2-5, with D possibly TRBD1 on 5 matching bases. Germline V gene lookup returns CDR1 ENHRY and CDR2 SYGVKD. V was shortened by 6 bases and J by 11 bases, with 16 bases between the two germline ends. This CDR3 has 12 amino acids. CDR3 sequence reads: CAIRDTEKEQYF. The CDR3 nucleotides are TGTGCCATCAGGGACACGGAGAAGGAGCAGTACTTC.